This T cell receptor (beta chain) came from a study of CD8+ T cells in alopecia areata. The wider study: The tofacitinib course ran for 6 to 18 months and was followed by 6 months off drug. Study-level points and caveats: Resident alphabeta T-cell populations of normal skin are likewise subject to sequencing in scalp samples. With patients, TCR sharing proved less clear than in mice, a difference possibly related to HLA. Affected scalp, especially in alopecia totalis/universalis, had a higher clonality than normal scalp did.

As for treatment: oral pan-JAK inhibitor, 5-10 mg twice daily. Sequencing used cDNA as its template, made by extracting RNA and reverse transcribing it. Sequencing was performed with immunoSEQ multiplex PCR; in TCRdb, only in-frame clones are kept and a portion is missing. The table shows 130,000 to 150,000 clones, with around four fifths occurring only once. Germline V lookup: CDR1 SGHRS, CDR2 YFSETQ. Trimming cost V 0 bases and J 7 bases; bases outside gene matches: 4. The CDR3 is made up of 14 amino acids. On this clone itself: The antigen is undetermined.

The V and J genes are TRBV5-1 and TRBJ1-1; 9 bases line up with TRBD1. The input for sequencing was CD8+ T cells sorted from blood, taken at week 4, from a patient treated with tofacitinib. The TCR sequence derives from a human donor with alopecia areata. CDR3 nucleotide sequence: TGCGCCAGCAGCTTGGCGGGACAGGGCAATGAAGCTTTCTTT. This codes for CASSLAGQGNEAFF.